Below are 9 T cell receptor beta chains sequenced from a single sample in a study of STAT5B mutations in CD4+ large granular lymphocyte leukemia. Generated by immunoSEQ multiplex PCR, the TCRdb table keeps only in-frame clones and is missing some. Among approximately 30,000 clones listed, 70% to 85% were seen once. The sequenced material came from CD4+ T cells from blood buffy coats. The origin of the receptors is a human donor in good health.

V and J are TRBV6-1 and TRBJ2-1, with unresolved D. Germline CDR1 and CDR2: MNHNS and SASEGT. This CDR3 is 15 amino acids long. Trimming left V 2 bases short and J 0 bases short, with 8 bases between. The CDR3 loop is CASSENPSSYNEQFF. For the CDR3, the DNA is TGTGCCAGCAGTGAAAACCCGAGCTCCTACAATGAGCAGTTCTTC.

The chain couples TRBV7-2 to TRBJ2-2; TRBD2 matches 8 bases. V shed 4 bases and J 3 bases; nucleotides not matched to a gene: 4. Germline CDR1 and CDR2: SGHTA and FQGNSA. The CDR3 runs to 15 residues. The CDR3 nucleotides read TGTGCCAGCAGCTCGATAGCGGGACACACCGGGGAGCTGTTTTTT. Protein product: CASSSIAGHTGELFF.

The CDR3 bases are TGTGCCAGCAGTCCGTGGGCGGGAGAGACCCAGTACTTC. It codes for CASSPWAGETQYF. V usage is TRBV6-4 and J usage is TRBJ2-5; D is possibly TRBD2 (5 bases). V was trimmed by 5 bases and J by 4 bases, leaving 11 bases between them. Germline CDR1 reads MRHNA; CDR2 reads SNTAGT. The CDR3 sequence is 13 residues long.

This rearrangement joins TRBV5-4 to TRBJ1-3; D not certain. There are 13 residues in the CDR3. The V and J ends lost 3 bases and 1 base respectively, with 5 bases between them. Germline lookup yields CDR1 SGHNT and CDR2 YYREEE (reference sequence). CDR3 region: CASSSISGNTIYF. CDR3 nucleotides: TGTGCCAGCAGCTCCATATCTGGAAACACCATATATTTT.

This chain connects TRBV11-2 to TRBJ1-4; 7 bases are shared with TRBD1. The germline V gene has CDR1 SGHAT and CDR2 FQNNGV. CDR3 length equals 18 residues. J lost 4 bases, V lost 2 bases, and 13 bases had no gene match. The CDR3 DNA reads TGTGCCAGCAGCTTATTATTAATCCTCGGGACAGATAATGAAAAACTGTTTTTT. This encodes CASSLLLILGTDNEKLFF.

This rearrangement joins TRBV18 to TRBJ2-2; D is unresolved. Trimming left V 4 bases short and J 5 bases short, with 11 bases between. CDR1 KGHSH and CDR2 LQKENI come from the germline V gene. This CDR3 region has 14 residues. DNA of the CDR3: TGTGCCAGCTCACGGAATTCAAGGACCGGGGAGCTGTTTTTT. The encoded protein is CASSRNSRTGELFF.

This clone was detected only once. The chain joins TRBV5-1 to TRBJ2-5; the match to TRBD2 covers 11 bases. V gave up 0 bases and J gave up 2 bases; unmatched junction bases: 0. Germline V gene lookup returns CDR1 SGHRS and CDR2 YFSETQ. The CDR3 consists of 15 residues. CDR3 bases: TGCGCCAGCAGCTTGGTAGCGGGAGGGCAAGAGACCCAGTACTTC. This translates into CASSLVAGGQETQYF.

This clone was recorded once. V is TRBV5-1 and J is TRBJ1-2, with 7 bases fitting TRBD1. V was pared by 4 bases and J by 2 bases, with 2 bases of the junction left unmatched. The CDR3 is 13 amino acids. In germline, CDR1 is SGHRS, CDR2 YFSETQ. This CDR3 reads CASSPTGNYGYTF. The CDR3 DNA sequence: TGCGCCAGCAGCCCGACAGGGAACTATGGCTACACCTTC.

The V call is TRBV6-5, the J call TRBJ1-5, with D unresolved. Germline V CDR1 and CDR2: MNHEY, SVGAGI. Deletions cut 4 bases from V and 7 bases from J, with 11 bases between. The CDR3 spans 13 residues. The CDR3 region is CASSSRESQPQHF. CDR3 nucleotide sequence: TGTGCCAGCAGTTCCCGGGAGTCCCAGCCCCAGCATTTT.